This entry concerns a single T cell receptor beta chain. J lost 4 bases, V lost 3 bases, and 9 bases had no gene match. This CDR3 has 15 residues. In germline, CDR1 is LNHDA, CDR2 SQIVND (reference sequence). The PCR made use of 60 Vbeta and 13 Jbeta primers. Libraries were prepared by immunoSEQ multiplex PCR; TCRdb keeps only in-frame clonotypes and omits some of them. The sample table sets out some 120,000 clones. These data come from a study of cytomegalovirus exposure and HLA in healthy donors. Sequences were obtained from PBMCs. The clonotype was recovered from a middle-aged man in good health and CMV-seropositive. This chain joins TRBV19 and TRBJ2-7; 7 bases fit TRBD1. This CDR3 is CASSIQPTGIYEQYF. The CDR3 nucleotides are TGTGCCAGTAGTATTCAGCCGACAGGGATTTACGAGCAGTACTTC.